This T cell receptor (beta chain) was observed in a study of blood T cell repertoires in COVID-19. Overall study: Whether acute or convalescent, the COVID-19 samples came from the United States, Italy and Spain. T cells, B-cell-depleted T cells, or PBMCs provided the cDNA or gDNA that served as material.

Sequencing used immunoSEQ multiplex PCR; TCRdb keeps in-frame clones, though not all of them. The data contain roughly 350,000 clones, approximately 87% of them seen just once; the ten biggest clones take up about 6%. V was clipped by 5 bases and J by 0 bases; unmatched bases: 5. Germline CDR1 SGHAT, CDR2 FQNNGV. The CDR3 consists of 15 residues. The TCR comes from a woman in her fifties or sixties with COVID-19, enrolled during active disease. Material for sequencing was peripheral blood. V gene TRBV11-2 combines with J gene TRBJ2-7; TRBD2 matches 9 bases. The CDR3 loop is CASSIDSGGSYEQYF. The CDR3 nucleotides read TGTGCCAGCAGCATCGATAGCGGGGGCTCCTACGAGCAGTACTTC.